This entry lists 30 T cell receptor beta chains sequenced from one sample in a study of CXCR3-negative and CXCR3-positive naive CD8 T cells. Carrying UMI labels, the TRB cDNA libraries were prepared through 5' RACE. TCRdb re-called the 5' RACE reads, yielding one record per CDR3 amino acid sequence without DNA. This specimen shows about 130,000 distinct CDR3 sequences; the ten leading clones hold about 0.44%. Sequenced input: naive CXCR3- CD8+ T cells from blood. This sample's subset: CD45RO-CCR7+CD27+CD95- naive CD8+ T cells lacking CXCR3 (TNR3-). Every receptor here comes from a human donor in good health. Some clones in this sample may be carry-over from other donors' samples.

J is TRBJ1-1 and V is TRBV5-1; TCRdb selects TRBD1, and the lack of DNA leaves this call unchecked. The CDR3 has 14 amino acids. Germline lookup yields CDR1 SGHRS and CDR2 YFSETQ. This CDR3 reads CASSEGQGGTEAFF.

This chain connects TRBV6-4 to TRBJ2-3. The CDR3 contains 13 residues. The germline V gene has CDR1 MRHNA and CDR2 SNTAGT. CDR3 sequence: CASSAGSTDTQYF.

The chain links TRBV9 to TRBJ2-1; TCRdb indicates TRBD2, and absent DNA this call remains unverified. Germline V gene lookup returns CDR1 SGDLS and CDR2 YYNGEE. This CDR3 comprises 18 residues. The CDR3 region is CASSHPMKERGGYNEQFF. Complete variable domain (other parts from reference TRBV9 and TRBJ2-1): DSGVTQTPKHLITATGQRVTLRCSPRSGDLSVYWYQQSLDQGLQFLIQYYNGEERAKGNILERFSAQQFPDLHSELNLSSLELGDSALYFCASSHPMKERGGYNEQFFGPGTRLTVL.

This chain links TRBV21-1 with TRBJ2-2; no DNA is available, so the TRBD2 call from TCRdb remains unchecked. TRBV21-1 is a pseudogene segment. This CDR3 spans 15 amino acids. The CDR3 reads CASSETSGRTGELFF.

The rearrangement links TRBV28 to TRBJ2-1; with no DNA, the TCRdb D assignment of TRBD1 cannot be verified. CDR3 length equals 17 residues. CDR1 is MDHEN and CDR2 is SYDVKM in the germline V gene. CDR3 protein: CASSSTIRDDIGNEQFF.

The genes are TRBV29-1 and TRBJ2-5; the D call of TRBD2 rests on TCRdb alone, since no DNA is present to check it. CDR3 length equals 13 residues. CDR1 SQVTM and CDR2 ANQGSEA come from the germline V gene. The CDR3 is CSARAGEQETQYF.

This rearrangement joins TRBV20-1 to TRBJ1-1. The germline gives CDR1 DFQATT, CDR2 SNEGSKA (reference sequence). The CDR3 contains 14 residues. Here the CDR3 reads CSARGHYSGTEAFF.

The chain carries TRBV5-4 and TRBJ2-1; TCRdb's assignment of TRBD2 cannot be checked, as there is no DNA. The CDR3 consists of 19 residues. The germline gives CDR1 SGHNT, CDR2 YYREEE (reference sequence). The CDR3 reads CASSSEGALAGGSYNEQFF. The full variable domain, rest sourced from reference TRBV5-4 and TRBJ2-1, is ETGVTQSPTHLIKTRGQQVTLRCSSQSGHNTVSWYQQALGQGPQFIFQYYREEENGRGNFPPRFSGLQFPNYSSELNVNALELDDSALYLCASSSEGALAGGSYNEQFFGPGTRLTVL.

This chain uses TRBV12-3 or TRBV12-4 with TRBJ2-5; with no DNA, the TCRdb D assignment of TRBD2 cannot be verified. The CDR3 is 18 residues long. The CDR3 sequence is CASSTIKLAGGYQETQYF.

The chain is built from TRBV28 and TRBJ2-7; no DNA is available, so the TRBD2 call from TCRdb remains unchecked. The CDR3 spans 15 residues. Germline loops: CDR1 MDHEN, CDR2 SYDVKM. CDR3 in amino acids: CASSSLRLADYEQYF.

The CDR3: CASRGQGKDTQYF. This sequence joins TRBV12-3 or TRBV12-4 and TRBJ2-3; TCRdb selects TRBD1, and the lack of DNA leaves this call unchecked. CDR3 length equals 13 residues.

The chain is built from TRBV19 and TRBJ2-1; TCRdb reports TRBD2, a call that lacks DNA to check it against. CDR3 size: 14 residues. Germline V gene lookup returns CDR1 LNHDA and CDR2 SQIVND (reference sequence). CDR3 in amino acids: CASSYLAGAGEQFF.

The CDR3 protein is CASSPEAGDAEAFF. J is TRBJ1-1 and V is TRBV9; TCRdb designates TRBD1, a call that cannot be tested without DNA. Germline assignment: CDR1 SGDLS and CDR2 YYNGEE. CDR3 length equals 14 residues.

The V and J genes are TRBV28 and TRBJ2-1. The CDR3 consists of 15 residues. The germline V gene has CDR1 MDHEN and CDR2 SYDVKM. The CDR3 here is CASSLWQTSYNEQFF.

J is TRBJ2-2 and V is TRBV6-2 or TRBV6-3. The CDR3 is 14 amino acids. Germline-derived CDR1 and CDR2 are MNHEY and SVGEGT. Here the CDR3 reads CASRDRGNTGELFF.

This chain uses TRBV20-1 with TRBJ2-5; as DNA is missing, the TRBD1 call by TCRdb cannot be tested. This CDR3 has 12 amino acids. Germline assignment: CDR1 DFQATT and CDR2 SNEGSKA (reference sequence). The CDR3: CSASWGEETQYF.

This sequence joins TRBV29-1 and TRBJ2-1. Per germline, CDR1 SQVTM and CDR2 ANQGSEA. The CDR3 consists of 13 residues. CDR3 sequence reads: CSVDWSSYNEQFF.

This chain connects TRBV25-1 to TRBJ1-4. The CDR3 runs to 12 residues. The germline CDR1 and CDR2 sequences are MGHDK and SYGVNS. The CDR3 is CASSEYEEKLFF.

J is TRBJ2-7 and V is TRBV5-1; TCRdb's D call of TRBD2 is untestable without DNA. The germline V gene encodes CDR1 SGHRS and CDR2 YFSETQ. The CDR3 is made up of 15 amino acids. The CDR3: CASSLAVAGGYEQYF. The full variable domain, completed using reference TRBV5-1 and TRBJ2-7, is KAGVTQTPRYLIKTRGQQVTLSCSPISGHRSVSWYQQTPGQGLQFLFEYFSETQRNKGNFPGRFSGRQFSNSRSEMNVSTLELGDSALYLCASSLAVAGGYEQYFGPGTRLTVT.

The chain combines TRBV15 with TRBJ2-1. CDR3 size: 14 residues. The germline V gene has CDR1 LNHNV and CDR2 YYDKDF (reference sequence). The CDR3: CATSKTRSYNEQFF.

This chain uses TRBV13 with TRBJ2-7; TCRdb gives TRBD1 as the D gene, but with no DNA this cannot be confirmed. This CDR3 is 15 amino acids long. Looked up from germline, CDR1 is PRHDT and CDR2 is FYEKMQ (reference sequence). The CDR3 reads CASSLGGQSSYEQYF.

The chain has TRBV12-3 or TRBV12-4 and TRBJ2-2; TCRdb's D call of TRBD2 is untestable without DNA. The CDR3 runs 19 residues. CDR3 in amino acids: CASSPTLTGTSGNTGELFF.

The chain is built from TRBV5-6 and TRBJ2-5. CDR3 length equals 13 residues. Germline V gene sequence: CDR1 SGHDT, CDR2 YYEEEE. The CDR3 reads CASSLQVQETQYF.

This chain links TRBV20-1 with TRBJ2-2; TCRdb indicates TRBD1, and absent DNA this call remains unverified. CDR3 length: 17 residues. CDR1 is DFQATT and CDR2 is SNEGSKA in the germline V gene (reference sequence). CDR3 in amino acids: CSARDLYGQGGTGELFF.

The chain carries TRBV4-1 and TRBJ2-1; there is no DNA to check the TCRdb D call of TRBD2. Germline V gene sequence: CDR1 MGHRA, CDR2 YSYEKL. This CDR3 region has 14 residues. The CDR3 loop reads CASSQVGLVNEQFF.

The chain joins TRBV3-1 to TRBJ2-3; with no DNA, the TCRdb D assignment of TRBD1 cannot be verified. CDR3 length: 22 residues. Germline CDR1 and CDR2: LGHDT and YNNKEL (reference sequence). CDR3 region: CASSQVPGQGASSNGLTDTQYF.

The chain is built from TRBV6-2 or TRBV6-3 and TRBJ2-7. From germline, CDR1 is MNHEY and CDR2 SVGEGT. This CDR3 region has 15 residues. The CDR3 loop reads CASSYSVDSSYEQYF.

V is TRBV27 and J is TRBJ2-1; checking the TCRdb D call of TRBD2 is not possible without DNA. The V gene's germline CDR1 is MNHEY and CDR2 SMNVEV (reference sequence). This CDR3 spans 14 amino acids. CDR3 sequence reads: CASSLYSRANEQFF.

This CDR3 reads CASSQDELPEANYGYTF. The chain links TRBV4-3 to TRBJ1-2. CDR1 is LGHNA, CDR2 YSLEER, per germline. There are 17 residues in the CDR3.

The chain has TRBV18 and TRBJ2-5. There are 14 residues in the CDR3. From germline, CDR1 is KGHSH and CDR2 LQKENI. The CDR3 here is CASSPRQLQETQYF.